A selection of T cell receptor beta chains follows, all from one sample in a study of cytomegalovirus exposure and HLA in healthy donors. Using immunoSEQ multiplex PCR, the repertoire was profiled, and TCRdb retains in-frame clones only, with some absent. The data contain around 300,000 clones, just over 85% of them singletons. The sequenced sample consisted of PBMCs. These receptors were taken from a woman aged 18-29 years in good health and CMV-seronegative. Both conserved end residues are part of each CDR3. Each record gives: clone size, D gene, J gene, V gene, CDR3 DNA, CDR3 protein. A D gene is named only where the DNA matches it firmly. Only some rows state a clone size, as once, few, many or a class for expanded clones.

size: -; D: -; J: TRBJ1-2; V: TRBV7-9; DNA: TGTGCCAGCAGCCCCCCCGCAGGGCGGGGCGATGGCTACACCTTC; CDR3: CASSPPAGRGDGYTF
size: -; D: TRBD1; J: TRBJ1-5; V: TRBV30; DNA: TGTGCCTGGAATCGGGACAGGAGCAATCAGCCCCAGCATTTT; CDR3: CAWNRDRSNQPQHF
size: -; D: -; J: TRBJ1-1; V: TRBV7-9; DNA: TGTGCCAGCATTGGGGCGAACCTGAACACTGAAGCTTTCTTT; CDR3: CASIGANLNTEAFF
size: -; D: -; J: TRBJ1-6; V: TRBV7-2; DNA: TGTGCCAGCAGCTTAGCGGGCCCGGGGGGCGCGAATTCACCCCTCCACTTT; CDR3: CASSLAGPGGANSPLHF
size: -; D: TRBD2; J: TRBJ2-7; V: TRBV11-3; DNA: TGTGCCAGCAGCCCGCACCTGAGGACTAGCGGGAACCACGAGAGGGGTGAGCAGTACTTC; CDR3: CASSPHLRTSGNHERGEQYF
size: -; D: TRBD2; J: TRBJ2-5; V: TRBV13; DNA: TGTGCCAGCAGCTCTAGCGGGAGGGGCCAAGAGACCCAGTACTTC; CDR3: CASSSSGRGQETQYF
size: -; D: -; J: TRBJ2-3; V: TRBV10-2; DNA: TGCGCCAGCAAATCCGGGACTTCGGGCACAGATACGCAGTATTTT; CDR3: CASKSGTSGTDTQYF
size: -; D: TRBD2; J: TRBJ2-1; V: TRBV6-4; DNA: TGTGCCAGCAGTGCGCCCGGGACTAGCGACTCCTACAATGAGCAGTTCTTC; CDR3: CASSAPGTSDSYNEQFF
size: -; D: -; J: TRBJ2-6; V: TRBV11-3; DNA: TGTGCCAGCAGCTTAGAGAGCTCTGGGGCCAACGTCCTGACTTTC; CDR3: CASSLESSGANVLTF
size: -; D: -; J: TRBJ1-2; V: TRBV30; DNA: TGTGCCTGGACAGACTTATCTGGCTACACCTTC; CDR3: CAWTDLSGYTF
size: -; D: TRBD1; J: TRBJ1-2; V: TRBV27; DNA: TGTGCCAGCAGTTTAGGGACAGGGGTGGCCTATGGCTACACCTTC; CDR3: CASSLGTGVAYGYTF
size: once; D: -; J: TRBJ1-3; V: TRBV5-1; DNA: TGCGCCAGCAGCCTCGCCCAGAGGCACGCTGGAAACACCATATATTTT; CDR3: CASSLAQRHAGNTIYF
size: -; D: -; J: TRBJ1-3; V: TRBV16; DNA: TGTGCCAGCAGCCCACAGTTCTCCTCTGGAAACACCATATATTTT; CDR3: CASSPQFSSGNTIYF
size: -; D: -; J: TRBJ1-2; V: TRBV19; DNA: TGTGCCAGTAGTGAAACCGACAGTTATGGCTACACCTTC; CDR3: CASSETDSYGYTF
size: -; D: TRBD2; J: TRBJ2-1; V: TRBV7-2; DNA: TGTGCCAGCAGCTTGAGCGGGGGGGCTTCTAATGAGCAGTTCTTC; CDR3: CASSLSGGASNEQFF
size: few; D: TRBD1; J: TRBJ2-7; V: TRBV10-1; DNA: TGCGCCAGCAGCACCGGGACAGGGTTGGACGAGCAGTACTTC; CDR3: CASSTGTGLDEQYF
size: -; D: -; J: TRBJ1-4; V: TRBV15; DNA: TGTGCCACCAGCAGAGTGGCAGCAACTAATGAAAAACTGTTTTTT; CDR3: CATSRVAATNEKLFF
size: once; D: -; J: TRBJ2-5; V: TRBV5-4; DNA: TGTGCCAGCAGCTTGATGCTAGCGCGCCAAGAGACCCAGTACTTC; CDR3: CASSLMLARQETQYF
size: -; D: -; J: TRBJ2-7; V: TRBV27; DNA: TGTGCCAGCAGTTTATATTTTTTTCGTGATCGGGGGGCGACGAAGGGCGAGCAGTACTTC; CDR3: CASSLYFFRDRGATKGEQYF
size: -; D: -; J: TRBJ2-7; V: TRBV25-1; DNA: TGTGCCAGCAGTGAGGGCGCCCCCGCCTACGAGCAGTACTTC; CDR3: CASSEGAPAYEQYF
size: -; D: TRBD1; J: TRBJ1-5; V: TRBV5-6; DNA: TGTGCCAGCAGCTTTATGACAGGGGGCCATCAGCCCCAGCATTTT; CDR3: CASSFMTGGHQPQHF
size: -; D: TRBD1; J: TRBJ1-1; V: TRBV13; DNA: TGTGCCAGCAGCATGGGACAGGGTGGCACTGAAGCTTTCTTT; CDR3: CASSMGQGGTEAFF
size: -; D: -; J: TRBJ1-3; V: TRBV4-3; DNA: TGCGCCAGCAGCCAAGATAGCGGGTTATCCTCTGGAAACACCATATATTTT; CDR3: CASSQDSGLSSGNTIYF
size: -; D: -; J: TRBJ1-5; V: TRBV30; DNA: TGTGCCTGGAGTCAGGGAATTCGCAATCAGCCCCAGCATTTT; CDR3: CAWSQGIRNQPQHF
size: -; D: TRBD2; J: TRBJ2-1; V: TRBV9; DNA: TGTGCCAGCAGCACAACTAGCGGGTTGTCCCTTTACAATGAGCAGTTCTTC; CDR3: CASSTTSGLSLYNEQFF
size: -; D: TRBD1; J: TRBJ1-1; V: TRBV27; DNA: TGTGCCAGCAGCCCGGACAGGGGGAACACTGAAGCTTTCTTT; CDR3: CASSPDRGNTEAFF
size: -; D: TRBD2; J: TRBJ2-7; V: TRBV6-1; DNA: TGTGCCAGCAGTGGAACTAGCGCGGGCCTGGAGCAGTACTTC; CDR3: CASSGTSAGLEQYF
size: -; D: -; J: TRBJ1-5; V: TRBV18; DNA: TGTGCCAGCTCACCACCTAACAGCGGTCAGCCCCAGCATTTT; CDR3: CASSPPNSGQPQHF
size: -; D: -; J: TRBJ1-1; V: TRBV18; DNA: TGTGCCAGCTCACCACCCGGACAGAAAACTGAAGCTTTCTTT; CDR3: CASSPPGQKTEAFF
size: -; D: TRBD2; J: TRBJ2-7; V: TRBV5-4; DNA: TGTGCCAGCAGCTCCGGGACTAGCGGGGGGGCCGGGGCCTACGAGCAGTACTTC; CDR3: CASSSGTSGGAGAYEQYF
size: -; D: -; J: TRBJ2-1; V: TRBV5-6; DNA: TGTGCCAGCAGCTGGTCAGGAGCGGCCATCTACAATGAGCAGTTCTTC; CDR3: CASSWSGAAIYNEQFF
size: -; D: TRBD1; J: TRBJ2-4; V: TRBV4-1; DNA: TGCGCCAGCAGCCAGCTTCCACAGGGGATTGTAATCTGGGCCAAAAACATTCAGTACTTC; CDR3: CASSQLPQGIVIWAKNIQYF
size: -; D: -; J: TRBJ1-5; V: TRBV19; DNA: TGTGCCAGTAGTATAGTAGGGCAGGGGATCCAGCCCCAGCATTTT; CDR3: CASSIVGQGIQPQHF
size: -; D: -; J: TRBJ1-2; V: TRBV9; DNA: TGTGCCAGCAGCGGACACAGGGTAAACTATGGCTACACCTTC; CDR3: CASSGHRVNYGYTF
size: -; D: -; J: TRBJ2-3; V: TRBV19; DNA: TGTGCCAGTAGTATAGGCCGGGACTCTAGTAGGGAAGGTACGCAGTATTTT; CDR3: CASSIGRDSSREGTQYF
size: -; D: TRBD2; J: TRBJ2-2; V: TRBV29-1; DNA: TGCAGCGTCGCTAGCGGGGGGAAGAACACCGGGGAGCTGTTTTTT; CDR3: CSVASGGKNTGELFF
size: -; D: TRBD2; J: TRBJ2-1; V: TRBV19; DNA: TGTGCCAGTAGTCGAGGACTAGCGGGTAATGAGCAGTTCTTC; CDR3: CASSRGLAGNEQFF
size: -; D: -; J: TRBJ2-5; V: TRBV7-2; DNA: TGTGCCAGCAGCTTAAATAGCGGATACGAGACCCAGTACTTC; CDR3: CASSLNSGYETQYF
size: once; D: -; J: TRBJ2-6; V: TRBV6-6; DNA: TGTGCCAGCGAGAGCAATGGGGCCAACGTCCTGACTTTC; CDR3: CASESNGANVLTF
size: few; D: -; J: TRBJ2-1; V: TRBV6-1; DNA: TGTGCCAGCAGTGAAGATGAGGAGGGGGCGACTGAGCAGTTCTTC; CDR3: CASSEDEEGATEQFF
size: -; D: TRBD1; J: TRBJ2-3; V: TRBV18; DNA: TGTGCCAGCTCCGCGACAGGGGTGACAGATACGCAGTATTTT; CDR3: CASSATGVTDTQYF
size: -; D: TRBD1; J: TRBJ2-5; V: TRBV30; DNA: TGTGCCTGGAGTCAGGGGGCCGTTCAAGAGACCCAGTACTTC; CDR3: CAWSQGAVQETQYF
size: -; D: TRBD1; J: TRBJ2-3; V: TRBV4-2; DNA: TGTGCCAGCAGCCGCCGGGACAGATACACAGATACGCAGTATTTT; CDR3: CASSRRDRYTDTQYF
size: -; D: -; J: TRBJ2-1; V: TRBV30; DNA: TGTGCCTGGATGGCAAGCAATGAGCAGTTCTTC; CDR3: CAWMASNEQFF
size: -; D: -; J: TRBJ1-2; V: TRBV5-6; DNA: TGTGCCAGCAGCTTGGTGGAGGGCTACTACACCTTC; CDR3: CASSLVEGYYTF
size: -; D: -; J: TRBJ1-2; V: TRBV11-3; DNA: TGTGCCAGCAGCCCAGGGGTTGGCGTAGGCTACACCTTC; CDR3: CASSPGVGVGYTF
size: -; D: -; J: TRBJ1-1; V: TRBV7-3; DNA: TGTGCCACCCACCGGGAGACCACTGAAGCTTTCTTT; CDR3: CATHRETTEAFF
size: -; D: -; J: TRBJ2-7; V: TRBV2; DNA: TGTGCCAGCAGTGAACAGGGATACGAGCAGTACTTC; CDR3: CASSEQGYEQYF
size: once; D: TRBD1; J: TRBJ1-1; V: TRBV5-4; DNA: TGTGCCAGCAGCTCTACAGGGGGCACTGAAGCTTTCTTT; CDR3: CASSSTGGTEAFF
size: -; D: TRBD2; J: TRBJ2-7; V: TRBV18; DNA: TGTGCCAGCTCACCAGGGCTAGCGGGAGGAGGGGCCTACGAGCAGTACTTC; CDR3: CASSPGLAGGGAYEQYF